The following is a T cell receptor (beta chain) sequence with its context. The data are from a study of blood T cell repertoires in COVID-19. The method was immunoSEQ multiplex PCR; TCRdb's version includes in-frame clones alone and lacks a portion of them. This table holds 65,000 or so clones, nearly 80% found once. CDR1 and CDR2 (germline): LNHDA, SQIVND (reference sequence). V gave up 4 bases and J gave up 5 bases, with 14 bases separating them. The CDR3 totals 14 residues. The sequence derives from a human donor in a cohort sampled during active COVID-19. This chain connects TRBV19 to TRBJ2-5, with D perhaps TRBD2 (6 bases). Sequenced material: peripheral blood. CDR3 DNA: TGTGCCAGTAGTACGGGACTCCCCAGGGAGACCCAGTACTTC. It encodes CASSTGLPRETQYF.